Listed below are T cell receptor beta chains from one sample, sequenced in a study of blood T cells in healthy people across ages. Each CDR3 protein gets one entry after TCRdb re-called the 5' RACE reads with MiXCR. Of about 640,000 distinct CDR3 sequences in the sample, roughly 41% were seen once. What was sequenced was blood. These receptors were collected from a man older than 75 in good health. The conserved cysteine and the conserved F or W are not part of the CDR3 here. Only some rows state a clone size, as once, few, many or a class for expanded clones.

V gene: TRBV20-1; clone size: .; J gene: TRBJ1-1; CDR3 protein: SARLTREADYSEAF
V gene: TRBV10-1; clone size: few; J gene: TRBJ2-3; CDR3 protein: ARKLIRTDTQY
V gene: TRBV7-2; clone size: .; J gene: TRBJ2-1; CDR3 protein: ASSLARYNEQF
V gene: TRBV15; clone size: .; J gene: TRBJ2-7; CDR3 protein: ATSQVSPYEQY
V gene: TRBV13; clone size: .; J gene: TRBJ1-4; CDR3 protein: ASNLRSTNEKLF
V gene: TRBV5-1; clone size: .; J gene: TRBJ2-1; CDR3 protein: ASSFGSVNEQF
V gene: TRBV6-1; clone size: .; J gene: .; CDR3 protein: ASSFGTSERDETYEQY
V gene: TRBV5-1; clone size: .; J gene: TRBJ1-1; CDR3 protein: ASSLMSLGVNTEAF
V gene: TRBV5-1; clone size: .; J gene: TRBJ1-3; CDR3 protein: ASSLSQGVGNTIY
V gene: TRBV5-6; clone size: .; J gene: TRBJ2-1; CDR3 protein: ASSVRQGGNNEQF
V gene: TRBV29-1; clone size: many; J gene: TRBJ2-5; CDR3 protein: SVESVGRGQETQY
V gene: TRBV5-1; clone size: few; J gene: TRBJ2-1; CDR3 protein: ASSLGTLRDRGDNEQF
V gene: TRBV20-1; clone size: .; J gene: TRBJ1-2; CDR3 protein: SVSAQLGQGFRDYGYT
V gene: TRBV29-1; clone size: many; J gene: TRBJ2-5; CDR3 protein: SVRLLAEQETQY
V gene: TRBV5-1; clone size: many; J gene: TRBJ2-7; CDR3 protein: ASSLESTGLYEQY
V gene: TRBV11-2; clone size: .; J gene: TRBJ2-2; CDR3 protein: ASSQTWDTGELF
V gene: TRBV11-3; clone size: .; J gene: TRBJ2-7; CDR3 protein: ASTGAYEQY
V gene: TRBV29-1; clone size: few; J gene: TRBJ1-5; CDR3 protein: SVATGNQPQH
V gene: TRBV4-3; clone size: few; J gene: TRBJ2-6; CDR3 protein: ASSHQMGIGASGANVLT